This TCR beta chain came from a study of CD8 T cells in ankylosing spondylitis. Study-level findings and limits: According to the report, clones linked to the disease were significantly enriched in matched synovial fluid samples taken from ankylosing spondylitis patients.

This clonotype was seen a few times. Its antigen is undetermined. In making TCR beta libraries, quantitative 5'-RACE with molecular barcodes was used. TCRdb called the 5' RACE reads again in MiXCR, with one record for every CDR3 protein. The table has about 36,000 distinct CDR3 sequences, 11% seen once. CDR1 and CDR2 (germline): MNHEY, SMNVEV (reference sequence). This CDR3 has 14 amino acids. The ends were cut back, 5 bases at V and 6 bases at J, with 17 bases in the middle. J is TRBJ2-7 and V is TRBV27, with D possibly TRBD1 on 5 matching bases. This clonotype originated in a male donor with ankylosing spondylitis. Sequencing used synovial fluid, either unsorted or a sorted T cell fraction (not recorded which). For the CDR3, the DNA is TGTGCCAGCAGTCCCAGGGAAGGGCTAGGCGAGCAGTACTTC. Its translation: CASSPREGLGEQYF.